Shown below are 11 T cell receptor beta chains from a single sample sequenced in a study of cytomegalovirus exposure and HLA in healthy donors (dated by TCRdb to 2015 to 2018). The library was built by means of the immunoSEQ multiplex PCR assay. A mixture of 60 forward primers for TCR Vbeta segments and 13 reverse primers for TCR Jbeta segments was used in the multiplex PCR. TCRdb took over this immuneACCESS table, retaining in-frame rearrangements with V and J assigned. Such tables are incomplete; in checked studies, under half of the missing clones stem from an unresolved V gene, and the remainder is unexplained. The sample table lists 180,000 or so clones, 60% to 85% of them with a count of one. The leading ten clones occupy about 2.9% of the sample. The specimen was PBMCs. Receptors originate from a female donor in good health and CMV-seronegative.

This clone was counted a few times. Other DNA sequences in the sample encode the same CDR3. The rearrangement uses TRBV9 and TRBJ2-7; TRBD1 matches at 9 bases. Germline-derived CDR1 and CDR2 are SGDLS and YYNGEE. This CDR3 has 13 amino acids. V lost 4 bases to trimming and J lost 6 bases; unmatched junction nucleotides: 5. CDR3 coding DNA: TGTGCCAGCAGCTTACAGACAGGGGGCGAGCAGTACTTC. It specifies CASSLQTGGEQYF. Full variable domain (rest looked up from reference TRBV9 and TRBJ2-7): DSGVTQTPKHLITATGQRVTLRCSPRSGDLSVYWYQQSLDQGLQFLIQYYNGEERAKGNILERFSAQQFPDLHSELNLSSLELGDSALYFCASSLQTGGEQYFGPGTRLTVT.

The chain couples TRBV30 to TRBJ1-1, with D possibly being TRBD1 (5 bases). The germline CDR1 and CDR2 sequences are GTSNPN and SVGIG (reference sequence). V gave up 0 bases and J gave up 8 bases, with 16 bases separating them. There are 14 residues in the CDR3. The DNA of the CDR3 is TGTGCCTGGAGTGTAGGCGGGGCCAGTACCGAAGCTTTCTTT. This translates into CAWSVGGASTEAFF.

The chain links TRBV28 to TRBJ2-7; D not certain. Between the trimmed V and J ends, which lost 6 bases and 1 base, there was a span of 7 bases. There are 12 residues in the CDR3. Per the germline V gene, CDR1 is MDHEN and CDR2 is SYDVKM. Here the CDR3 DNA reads TGTGCCAGCAGGGTTGCGTCCTACGAGCAGTACTTC. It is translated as CASRVASYEQYF.

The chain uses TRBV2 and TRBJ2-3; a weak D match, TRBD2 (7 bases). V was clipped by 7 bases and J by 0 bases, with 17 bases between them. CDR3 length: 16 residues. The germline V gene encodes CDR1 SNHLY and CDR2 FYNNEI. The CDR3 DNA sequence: TGTGCCAGCAACCGAAGGGGGGGACTGAGCACAGATACGCAGTATTTT. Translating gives CASNRRGGLSTDTQYF.

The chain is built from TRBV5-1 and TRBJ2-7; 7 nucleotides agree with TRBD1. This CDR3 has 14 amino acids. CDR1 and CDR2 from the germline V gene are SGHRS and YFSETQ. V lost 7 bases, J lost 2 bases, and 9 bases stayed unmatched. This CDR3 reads CASAGQGVAYEQYF. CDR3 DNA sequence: TGCGCCAGCGCCGGGCAGGGGGTAGCCTACGAGCAGTACTTC.

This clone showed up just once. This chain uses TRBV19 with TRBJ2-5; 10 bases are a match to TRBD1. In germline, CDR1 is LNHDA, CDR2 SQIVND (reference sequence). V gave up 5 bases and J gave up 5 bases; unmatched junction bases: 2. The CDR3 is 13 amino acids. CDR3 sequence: CASSRQGAETQYF. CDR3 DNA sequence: TGTGCCAGTAGTCGACAGGGGGCTGAGACCCAGTACTTC.

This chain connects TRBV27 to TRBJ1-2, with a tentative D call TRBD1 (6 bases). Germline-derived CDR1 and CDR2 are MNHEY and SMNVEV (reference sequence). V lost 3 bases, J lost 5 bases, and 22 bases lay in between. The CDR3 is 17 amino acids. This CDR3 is CASSLGPQGPEGYGYTF. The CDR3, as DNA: TGTGCCAGCAGTTTGGGACCTCAGGGGCCAGAAGGATATGGCTACACCTTC.

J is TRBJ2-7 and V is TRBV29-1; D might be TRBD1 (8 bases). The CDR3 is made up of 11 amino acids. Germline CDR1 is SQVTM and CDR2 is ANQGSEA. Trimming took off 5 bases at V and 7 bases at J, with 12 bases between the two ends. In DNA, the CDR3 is TGCAGCGTTCACAGGGGGGGTGAGCAGTACTTC. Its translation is CSVHRGGEQYF.

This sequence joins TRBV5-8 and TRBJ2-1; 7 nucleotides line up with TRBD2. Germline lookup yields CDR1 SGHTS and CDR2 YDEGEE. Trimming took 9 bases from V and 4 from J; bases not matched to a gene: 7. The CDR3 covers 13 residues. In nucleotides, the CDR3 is TGTGCCACCGTAGCGGGTGGGTACAATGAGCAGTTCTTC. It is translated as CATVAGGYNEQFF.

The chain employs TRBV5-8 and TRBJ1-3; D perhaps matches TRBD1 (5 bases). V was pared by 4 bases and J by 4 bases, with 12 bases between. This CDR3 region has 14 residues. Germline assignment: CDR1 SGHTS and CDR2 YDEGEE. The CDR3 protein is CASSGGTKGNTIYF. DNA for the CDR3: TGTGCCAGCAGCGGAGGGACGAAAGGAAACACCATATATTTT.

The CDR3 here is CASNRPGLDMVETQYF. For the CDR3, the DNA is TGCGCCAGCAACCGGCCGGGACTAGATATGGTAGAGACCCAGTACTTC. The chain joins TRBV10-2 to TRBJ2-5, with 8 positions matching TRBD2. With 7 bases clipped from V and 4 bases from J, the junction kept 14 bases outside the gene matches. The CDR3 sequence is 16 residues long. Germline CDR1 reads WSHSY; CDR2 reads SAAADI.